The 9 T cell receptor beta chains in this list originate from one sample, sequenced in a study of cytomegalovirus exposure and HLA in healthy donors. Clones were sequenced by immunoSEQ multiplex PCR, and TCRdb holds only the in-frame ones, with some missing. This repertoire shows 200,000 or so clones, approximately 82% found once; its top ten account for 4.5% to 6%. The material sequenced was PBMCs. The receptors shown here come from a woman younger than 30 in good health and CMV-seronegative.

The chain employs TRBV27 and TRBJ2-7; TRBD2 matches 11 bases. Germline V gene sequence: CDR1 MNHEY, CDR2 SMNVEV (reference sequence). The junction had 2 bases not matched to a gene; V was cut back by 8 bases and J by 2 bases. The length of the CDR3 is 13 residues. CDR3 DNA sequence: TGTGCCAGCGGGACTAGCGGACCCTACGAGCAGTACTTC. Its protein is CASGTSGPYEQYF.

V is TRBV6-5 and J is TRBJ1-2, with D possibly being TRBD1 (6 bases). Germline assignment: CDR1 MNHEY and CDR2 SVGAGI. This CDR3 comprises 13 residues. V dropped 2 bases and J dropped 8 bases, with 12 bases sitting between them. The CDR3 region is CASSYVSRGGYTF. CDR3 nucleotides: TGTGCCAGCAGTTACGTGAGCAGGGGAGGCTACACCTTC.

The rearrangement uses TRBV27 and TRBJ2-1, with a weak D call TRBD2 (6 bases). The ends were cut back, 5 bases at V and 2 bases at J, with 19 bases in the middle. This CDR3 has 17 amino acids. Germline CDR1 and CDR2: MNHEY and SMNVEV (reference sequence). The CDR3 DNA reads TGTGCCAGCAGTATCCCCTTTGGCGGGGCCCCCTACAATGAGCAGTTCTTC. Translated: CASSIPFGGAPYNEQFF.

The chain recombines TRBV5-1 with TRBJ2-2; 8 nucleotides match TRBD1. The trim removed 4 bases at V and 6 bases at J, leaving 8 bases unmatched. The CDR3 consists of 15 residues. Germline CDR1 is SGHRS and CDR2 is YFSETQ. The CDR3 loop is CASSVDRVGAGELFF. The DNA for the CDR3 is TGCGCCAGCAGCGTGGACAGGGTCGGGGCCGGGGAGCTGTTTTTT.

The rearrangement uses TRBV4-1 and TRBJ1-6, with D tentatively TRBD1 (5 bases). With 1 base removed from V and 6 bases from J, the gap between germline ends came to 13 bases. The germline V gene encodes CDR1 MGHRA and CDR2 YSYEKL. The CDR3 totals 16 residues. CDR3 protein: CASSQAGRQTNSPLHF. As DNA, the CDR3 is TGCGCCAGCAGCCAAGCAGGGCGACAGACTAATTCACCCCTCCACTTT.

Here the CDR3 reads CSVEGTDTQYF. CDR3 in DNA: TGCAGCGTTGAAGGCACAGATACGCAGTATTTT. The V gene is TRBV29-1, the J gene TRBJ2-3; D is unresolved. The V end was cut by 1 base, the J end by 1 base, with 0 bases between. The germline CDR1 and CDR2 sequences are SQVTM and ANQGSEA. The CDR3 loop spans 11 amino acids.

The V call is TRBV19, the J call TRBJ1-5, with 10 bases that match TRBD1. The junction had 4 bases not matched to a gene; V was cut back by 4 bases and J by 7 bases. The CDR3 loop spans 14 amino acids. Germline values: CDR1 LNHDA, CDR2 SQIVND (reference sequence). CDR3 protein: CASSTDRGRQPQHF. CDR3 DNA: TGTGCCAGTAGTACCGACAGGGGGCGGCAGCCCCAGCATTTT. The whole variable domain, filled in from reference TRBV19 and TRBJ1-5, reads DGGITQSPKYLFRKEGQNVTLSCEQNLNHDAMYWYRQDPGQGLRLIYYSQIVNDFQKGDIAEGYSVSREKKESFPLTVTSAQKNPTAFYLCASSTDRGRQPQHFGDGTRLSIL.

CDR3 bases: TGTGCCTGGAGTGTACAGGTCCGACTGGGTGGCTACACCTTC. Protein product: CAWSVQVRLGGYTF. The rearrangement uses TRBV30 and TRBJ1-2; TRBD1 might be the D (5 bases). The germline V gene encodes CDR1 GTSNPN and CDR2 SVGIG (reference sequence). V lost 0 bases and J 7 bases, leaving 15 bases between the germline ends. The CDR3 spans 14 residues.

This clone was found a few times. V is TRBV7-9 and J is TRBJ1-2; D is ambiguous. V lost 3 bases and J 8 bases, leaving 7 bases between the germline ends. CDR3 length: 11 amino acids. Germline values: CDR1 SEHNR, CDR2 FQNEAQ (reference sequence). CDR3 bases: TGTGCCAGCAGCTTGCTAGGGGGCTACACCTTC. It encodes CASSLLGGYTF.